The sample holds a few counts of the clone carrying this T cell receptor (beta chain). The data were taken from a study of T-cell memory formation after mild COVID-19. TCRdb re-analysed the 5' RACE reads in MiXCR, keeping a single row per CDR3 protein. The profile shows about 430,000 distinct CDR3 sequences, 20% to 25% of them singletons. J lost 3 bases, V lost 0 bases, and 3 bases had no gene match. The CDR3 length is 15 residues. From germline, CDR1 is SGHRS and CDR2 YFSETQ. This clonotype originated in an adult woman who had mild COVID-19 (a few samples of this study predate the infection). Cell type and time point are not known. V is TRBV5-1 and J is TRBJ1-1; 9 bases are shared with TRBD1. Sequencing input: PBMCs or a T cell subset sorted from them (not recorded which). The CDR3 reads CASSLGDRVDTEAFF. CDR3 nucleotide sequence: TGCGCCAGCAGCTTGGGGGACAGGGTAGACACTGAAGCTTTCTTT.